This T cell receptor beta chain came from a study of tumor and adjacent non-tumor tissue in lung cancer. Looking at the study overall: Patients comprised roughly 12 adenocarcinoma, a couple of squamous cell carcinoma and 1 small cell lung cancer.

This clonotype was observed many times. The antigen remains unidentified. Findings and limits, study-wide: Significantly higher TCR diversity was found in tumor than normal lung. Higher tumor TCR diversity was associated with shorter survival.

There are 15 residues in the CDR3. V dropped 6 bases and J dropped 4; count of bases not matched to a gene: 9. Looked up from germline, CDR1 is MNHNS and CDR2 is SASEGT. Three rounds of nested PCR, following a modified ARM-PCR protocol, produced the TCRbeta library. One entry per CDR3 protein, called by TCRdb with MiXCR from the multiplex PCR reads. The table records roughly 70,000 distinct CDR3 sequences, approximately 68% of them present only once. No cell sorting was done before RNA was extracted from the tissue. More than 3 cm separated this lung sample from the edge of the tumor. The sample comprised distant non-tumor lung tissue. This TCR was recovered from a woman aged 45 to 65 with non-small cell lung cancer. The chain links TRBV6-1 to TRBJ2-3, with TRBD1 matching over 8 bases. CDR3 bases: TGTGCCAGCAGAAGCCCGGGACAGGAGGCAGATACGCAGTATTTT. This sequence encodes CASRSPGQEADTQYF.